This T cell receptor (beta chain) was captured by sequencing in a study of T cell repertoires in cytomegalovirus infection. Overall study context: Used in the study were CMV epitopes, some recently identified and HLA-C-restricted, others well-studied and HLA-B-restricted. An indication of both CMV infection and matching HLA type came from public TCR beta signatures.

Whole-study results and caveats: The ex vivo response was dominated by HLA-C-restricted CMV-specific TCR beta clonotypes. Individuals carrying CMV plus the relevant HLA were identified by cumulative frequency of public TCR beta families.

Germline V gene lookup returns CDR1 MNHNS and CDR2 SASEGT. The V end lost 8 bases, the J end lost 3 bases, and 13 bases lay between the germline ends. The CDR3 loop spans 14 amino acids. MiXCR, run by TCRdb on the reads, gives a single entry per CDR3 protein. Found here are about 220,000 distinct CDR3 sequences, around 35% of them singletons; the top ten hold 59%. This clonotype has just a few counts. No antigen is known for it. The input for sequencing was CD8+ T cells from cultured PBMCs, taken from culture after CMV antigen stimulation. This TCR was recovered from a human donor in good health (CMV status not recorded). Some clones in this sample may be carry-over from other donors' samples. The rearrangement uses TRBV6-1 and TRBJ2-2; weak D call: TRBD2 (7 bases). This CDR3 reads CASSGGGYTGELFF. The CDR3 DNA reads TGTGCCAGCTCAGGCGGGGGCTACACCGGGGAGCTGTTTTTT.